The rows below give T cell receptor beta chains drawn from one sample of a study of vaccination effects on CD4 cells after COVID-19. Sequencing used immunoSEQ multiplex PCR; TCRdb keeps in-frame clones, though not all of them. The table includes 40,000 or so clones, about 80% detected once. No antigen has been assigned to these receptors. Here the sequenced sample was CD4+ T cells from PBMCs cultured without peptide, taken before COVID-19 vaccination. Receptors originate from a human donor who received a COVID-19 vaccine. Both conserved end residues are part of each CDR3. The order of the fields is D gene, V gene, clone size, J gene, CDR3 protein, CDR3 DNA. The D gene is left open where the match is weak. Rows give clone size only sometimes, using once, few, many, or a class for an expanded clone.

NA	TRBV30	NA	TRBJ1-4	CAWSGLSQNEKLFF	TGTGCCTGGTCAGGCTTGTCGCAAAATGAAAAACTGTTTTTT
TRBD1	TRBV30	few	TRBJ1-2	CAWSALTTGAAGYTF	TGTGCCTGGAGTGCTCTCACCACAGGGGCAGCGGGCTACACCTTC
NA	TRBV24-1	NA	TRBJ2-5	CATSDPAGAGETQYF	TGTGCCACCAGTGATCCCGCGGGGGCCGGAGAGACCCAGTACTTC
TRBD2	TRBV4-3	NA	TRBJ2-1	CASSISSGGYNEQFF	TGCGCCAGCAGCATCAGCAGCGGGGGTTACAATGAGCAGTTCTTC
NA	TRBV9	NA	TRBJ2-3	CASSSLGPTSTDTQYF	TGTGCCAGCAGCAGTCTAGGGCCGACTAGCACAGATACGCAGTATTTT
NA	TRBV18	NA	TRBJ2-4	CASSPGAAKNIQYF	TGTGCCAGCTCACCAGGGGCAGCCAAAAACATTCAGTACTTC
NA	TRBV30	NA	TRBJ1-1	CAWRQRDTYTEAFF	TGTGCCTGGAGGCAGAGGGACACCTACACTGAAGCTTTCTTT
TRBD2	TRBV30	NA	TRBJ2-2	CAWSPRPPRPSGGASAGELFF	TGTGCCTGGAGTCCGCGGCCACCGAGGCCTAGCGGGGGGGCATCGGCCGGGGAGCTGTTTTTT
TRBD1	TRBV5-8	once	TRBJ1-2	CASSLRSGTGISGYTF	TGTGCCAGCAGCTTGCGTTCTGGGACAGGGATTTCTGGCTACACCTTC
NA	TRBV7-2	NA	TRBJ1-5	CASSFGGSASNQPQHF	TGTGCCAGCAGCTTCGGAGGGTCGGCGAGCAATCAGCCCCAGCATTTT
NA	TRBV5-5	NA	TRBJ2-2	CASSLGAGAPGELFF	TGTGCCAGCAGCTTGGGGGCAGGGGCCCCCGGGGAGCTGTTTTTT
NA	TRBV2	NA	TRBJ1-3	CASRDASSGNTIYF	TGTGCCAGCAGAGACGCCTCCTCTGGAAACACCATATATTTT
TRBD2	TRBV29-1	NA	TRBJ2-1	CSYYQGLAGNEQFF	TGCAGCTATTACCAGGGACTAGCGGGTAATGAGCAGTTCTTC
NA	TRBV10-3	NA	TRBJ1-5	CAISDGEDQPQHF	TGTGCCATCAGTGATGGGGAGGACCAGCCCCAGCATTTT
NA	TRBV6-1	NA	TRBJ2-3	CASSEAMGGGNTDTQYF	TGTGCCAGCAGTGAAGCAATGGGCGGGGGCAACACAGATACGCAGTATTTT
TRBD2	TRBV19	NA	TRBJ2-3	CASSTSGGTDTQYF	TGTGCCAGTAGTACTAGCGGGGGGACAGATACGCAGTATTTT
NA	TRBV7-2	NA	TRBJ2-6	CASSLVLGGRIVGANVLTF	TGTGCCAGCAGCTTAGTACTGGGTGGCCGTATCGTTGGGGCCAACGTCCTGACTTTC
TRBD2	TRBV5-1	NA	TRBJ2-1	CASSPSGGGGGNEQFF	TGCGCCAGCAGCCCCAGCGGGGGGGGCGGAGGGAATGAGCAGTTCTTC
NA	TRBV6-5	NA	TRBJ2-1	CASRAGTSYNEQFF	TGTGCCAGCAGGGCCGGTACCTCCTACAATGAGCAGTTCTTC
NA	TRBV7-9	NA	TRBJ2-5	CASRLGALQETQYF	TGTGCCAGCAGGTTGGGCGCACTGCAAGAGACCCAGTACTTC
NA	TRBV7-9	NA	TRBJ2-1	CASSRLGEQFF	TGTGCCAGCAGCCGACTGGGTGAGCAGTTCTTC
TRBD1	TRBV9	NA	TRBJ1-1	CASSVGIWGQQNTEAFF	TGTGCCAGCAGCGTAGGAATTTGGGGACAGCAGAACACTGAAGCTTTCTTT
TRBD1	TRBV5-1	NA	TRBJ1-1	CASSEGQGLSEAFF	TGCGCCAGCAGCGAGGGACAGGGGCTTAGTGAAGCTTTCTTT
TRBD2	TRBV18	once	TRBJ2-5	CASSPTGGSETQYF	TGTGCCAGCTCACCAACGGGGGGTTCGGAGACCCAGTACTTC
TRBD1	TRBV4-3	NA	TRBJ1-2	CASSQEDRSYGYTF	TGCGCCAGCAGCCAAGAGGACAGGAGCTATGGCTACACCTTC
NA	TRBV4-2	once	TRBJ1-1	CASSPPGGSQAFF	TGTGCCAGCAGCCCACCGGGGGGGTCCCAAGCTTTCTTT
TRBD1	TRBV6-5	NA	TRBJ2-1	CASSMNRGAYNEQFF	TGTGCCAGCAGTATGAACAGGGGGGCCTACAATGAGCAGTTCTTC
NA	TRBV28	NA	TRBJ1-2	CASSSPQGNGNYGYTF	TGTGCCAGCAGCTCCCCCCAGGGTAATGGGAACTATGGCTACACCTTC